The 3 T cell receptor beta chains below were found in one sample sequenced in a study of cytomegalovirus exposure and HLA in healthy donors. The PCR had 60 Vbeta and 13 Jbeta primers. The repertoire was sequenced with immunoSEQ multiplex PCR; TCRdb's copy has only in-frame clones and lacks some. Of 65,000 to 85,000 clones listed, roughly two thirds are singletons. Sequencing input: PBMCs. These TCRs come from a man aged 60-69 years in good health and CMV-seropositive.

The genes are TRBV4-1 and TRBJ2-7; 10 nucleotides line up with TRBD2. The CDR3 totals 19 residues. V was clipped by 0 bases and J by 3 bases; unmatched bases: 14. Germline V lookup: CDR1 MGHRA, CDR2 YSYEKL. The CDR3: CASSQERRIAGGDFYEQYF. The CDR3 DNA reads as TGCGCCAGCAGCCAAGAGAGGAGGATAGCGGGAGGAGATTTCTACGAGCAGTACTTC.

This chain joins TRBV6-5 and TRBJ2-2; 10 bases map to TRBD1. Trimming removed 8 bases from V and 5 bases from J; junction bases left unmatched: 8. CDR1 is MNHEY and CDR2 is SVGAGI in the germline V gene. The CDR3 length is 15 residues. CDR3 sequence reads: CASRTDRGITGELFF. Here the CDR3 DNA reads TGTGCCAGCCGAACGGACAGGGGGATTACCGGGGAGCTGTTTTTT.

The chain uses TRBV18 and TRBJ1-1; D uncertain. Germline V gene sequence: CDR1 KGHSH, CDR2 LQKENI. V lost 3 bases, J lost 1 base, and 18 bases lay in between. This CDR3 has 17 amino acids. The CDR3, as DNA: TGTGCCAGCTCACCCCATCCCCTCGGGGTCGGGAACACTGAAGCTTTCTTT. Its translation is CASSPHPLGVGNTEAFF. The full variable domain, completed using reference TRBV18 and TRBJ1-1, is NAGVMQNPRHLVRRRGQEARLRCSPMKGHSHVYWYRQLPEEGLKFMVYLQKENIIDESGMPKERFSAEFPKEGPSILRIQQVVRGDSAAYFCASSPHPLGVGNTEAFFGQGTRLTVV.